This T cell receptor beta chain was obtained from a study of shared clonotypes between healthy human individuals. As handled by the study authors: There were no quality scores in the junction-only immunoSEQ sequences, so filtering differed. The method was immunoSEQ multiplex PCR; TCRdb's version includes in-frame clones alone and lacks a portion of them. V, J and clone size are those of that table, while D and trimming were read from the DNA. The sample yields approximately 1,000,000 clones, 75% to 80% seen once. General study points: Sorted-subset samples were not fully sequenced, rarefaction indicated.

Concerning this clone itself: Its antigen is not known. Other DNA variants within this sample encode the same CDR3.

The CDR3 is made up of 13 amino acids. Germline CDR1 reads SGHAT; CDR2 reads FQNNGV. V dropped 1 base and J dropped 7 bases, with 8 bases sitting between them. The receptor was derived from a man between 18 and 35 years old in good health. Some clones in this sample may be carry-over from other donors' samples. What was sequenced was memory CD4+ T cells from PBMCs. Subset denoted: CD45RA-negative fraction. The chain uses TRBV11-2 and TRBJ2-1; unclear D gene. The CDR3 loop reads CASSLGRVNEQFF. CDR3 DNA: TGTGCCAGCAGCTTAGGGAGAGTAAATGAGCAGTTCTTC.